This is a list of T cell receptor beta chains from one sample in a study of blood T cell repertoires in COVID-19. Measured with immunoSEQ multiplex PCR; TCRdb has only the in-frame clones, and not every one. Here the sample spans around 60,000 clones, around 77% being singletons. Input material: peripheral blood. The receptor source for this set is a man older than 75 with active or convalescent COVID-19. The conserved cysteine and the conserved F or W are not part of the CDR3 here. Fields, in order: D gene, J gene, V gene, CDR3 protein. The D gene is left open where the match is weak.

-	TRBJ1-6	TRBV5-4	ASRPGGQNDSPLH
-	TRBJ1-4	TRBV12-3/TRBV12-4	ASRPGRMEKLF
-	TRBJ1-2	TRBV5-4	ASSRNRGGRLDGYT
-	TRBJ2-7	TRBV10-3	AIRAGYEQY
-	TRBJ2-7	TRBV28	ASSLGSTYEQY
-	TRBJ2-3	TRBV18	ASSPPWTVTDTQY
-	TRBJ1-5	TRBV6-5	ASRSRGSSNQPQH
-	TRBJ2-1	TRBV15	ATSIGGELSSYNEQF
-	TRBJ1-3	TRBV19	ASKEFSGNTIY
-	TRBJ2-1	TRBV7-9	ASSAGQPSGEQF
-	TRBJ1-2	TRBV5-6	ASSLFGDGYT
TRBD2	TRBJ2-4	TRBV7-9	ASSSTTSGGSY
-	TRBJ1-6	TRBV19	ASSQRELGNSPLH
-	TRBJ1-2	TRBV7-9	ASSLGRSEGYT
-	TRBJ2-7	TRBV18	ASSPFPWTEVYYEQY
TRBD1	TRBJ1-1	TRBV12-5	ASGLDGTGGVSTEAF
TRBD2	TRBJ2-1	TRBV6-6	ASMLAGGGEQF
-	TRBJ2-1	TRBV9	ASSVAPGNEQF
-	TRBJ1-6	TRBV6-5	ASSLIRQANSPLH
-	TRBJ1-2	TRBV7-6	ASSSSLQDYT